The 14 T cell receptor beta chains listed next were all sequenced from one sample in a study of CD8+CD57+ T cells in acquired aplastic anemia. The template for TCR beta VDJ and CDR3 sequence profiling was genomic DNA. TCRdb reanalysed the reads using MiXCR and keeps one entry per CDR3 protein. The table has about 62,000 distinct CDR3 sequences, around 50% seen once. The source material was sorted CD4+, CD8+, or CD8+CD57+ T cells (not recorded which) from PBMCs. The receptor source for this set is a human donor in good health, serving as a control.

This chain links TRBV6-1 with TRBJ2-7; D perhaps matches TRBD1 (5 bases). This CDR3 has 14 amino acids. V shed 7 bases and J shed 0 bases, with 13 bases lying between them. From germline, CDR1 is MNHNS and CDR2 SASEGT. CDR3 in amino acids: CASTAPGFSYEQYF. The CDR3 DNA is TGTGCCAGCACCGCCCCAGGGTTCTCCTACGAGCAGTACTTC.

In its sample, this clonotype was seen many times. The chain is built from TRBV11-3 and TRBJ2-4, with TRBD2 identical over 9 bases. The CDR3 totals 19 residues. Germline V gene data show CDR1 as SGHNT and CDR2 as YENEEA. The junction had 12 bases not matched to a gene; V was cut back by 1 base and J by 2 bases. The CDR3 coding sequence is TGTGCCAGCAGCTTAGGGTATAGCGGGAGTGCTCTTTCCAAAAACATTCAGTACTTC. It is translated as CASSLGYSGSALSKNIQYF.

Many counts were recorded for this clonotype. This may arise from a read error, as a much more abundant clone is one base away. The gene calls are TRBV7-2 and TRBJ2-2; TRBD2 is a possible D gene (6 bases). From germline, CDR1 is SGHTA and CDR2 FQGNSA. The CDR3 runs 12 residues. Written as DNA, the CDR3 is TGTGCCAGCAGCCCGAGGGTGGGGGGGCTGTTTTTT. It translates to CASSPRVGGLFF.

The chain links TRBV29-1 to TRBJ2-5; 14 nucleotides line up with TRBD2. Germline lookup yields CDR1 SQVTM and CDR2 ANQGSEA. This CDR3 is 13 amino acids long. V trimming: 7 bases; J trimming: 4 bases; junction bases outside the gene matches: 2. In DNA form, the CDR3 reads TGCAGCGGCGGACTAGCGGGGGGAGAGACCCAGTACTTC. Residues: CSGGLAGGETQYF.

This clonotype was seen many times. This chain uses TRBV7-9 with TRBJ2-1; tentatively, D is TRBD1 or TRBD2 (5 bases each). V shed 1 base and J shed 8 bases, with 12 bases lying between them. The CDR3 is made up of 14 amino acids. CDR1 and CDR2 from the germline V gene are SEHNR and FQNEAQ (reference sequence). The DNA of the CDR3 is TGTGCCAGCAGCTTAGGGGGGTCAATTCATGAGCAGTTCTTC. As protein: CASSLGGSIHEQFF.

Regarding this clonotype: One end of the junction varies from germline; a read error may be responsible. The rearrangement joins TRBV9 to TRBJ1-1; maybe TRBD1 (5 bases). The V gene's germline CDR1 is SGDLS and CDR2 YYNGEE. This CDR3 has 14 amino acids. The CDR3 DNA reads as TGTCCCAGCAGCGTAGATCAGGGTGCCACTGAAGCTCTCTTT. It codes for CPSSVDQGATEALF.

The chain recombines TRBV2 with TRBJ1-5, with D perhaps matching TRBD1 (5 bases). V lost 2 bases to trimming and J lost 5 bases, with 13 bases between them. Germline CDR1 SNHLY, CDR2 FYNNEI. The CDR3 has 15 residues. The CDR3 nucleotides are TGTGCCAGCAGTGAATTGGACATAGGGTATCAGCCCCAGCATTTT. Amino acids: CASSELDIGYQPQHF. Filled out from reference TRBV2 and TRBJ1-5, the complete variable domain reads EPEVTQTPSHQVTQMGQEVILRCVPISNHLYFYWYRQILGQKVEFLVSFYNNEISEKSEIFDDQFSVERPDGSNFTLKIRSTKLEDSAMYFCASSELDIGYQPQHFGDGTRLSIL.

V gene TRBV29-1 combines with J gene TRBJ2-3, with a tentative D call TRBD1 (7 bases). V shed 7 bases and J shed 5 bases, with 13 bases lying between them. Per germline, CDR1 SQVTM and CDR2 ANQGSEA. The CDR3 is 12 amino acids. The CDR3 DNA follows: TGCAGCGGTCTGCAGGGGGGAGATACGCAGTATTTT. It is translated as CSGLQGGDTQYF.

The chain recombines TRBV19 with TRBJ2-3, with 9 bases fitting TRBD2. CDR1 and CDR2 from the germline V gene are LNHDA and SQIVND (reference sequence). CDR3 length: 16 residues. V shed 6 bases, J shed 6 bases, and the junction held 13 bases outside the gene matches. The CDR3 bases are TGTGCCAGTAGCCACGTCGGCGGGGGGGCGGCGGATACGCAGTATTTT. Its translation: CASSHVGGGAADTQYF.

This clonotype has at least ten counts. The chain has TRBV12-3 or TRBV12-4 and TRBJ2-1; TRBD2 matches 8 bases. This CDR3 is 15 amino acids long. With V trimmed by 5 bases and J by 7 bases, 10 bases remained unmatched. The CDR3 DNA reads TGTGCCAGCAGTCTTATTGCGGGACTAGGGAATGAGCAGTTCTTC. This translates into CASSLIAGLGNEQFF.

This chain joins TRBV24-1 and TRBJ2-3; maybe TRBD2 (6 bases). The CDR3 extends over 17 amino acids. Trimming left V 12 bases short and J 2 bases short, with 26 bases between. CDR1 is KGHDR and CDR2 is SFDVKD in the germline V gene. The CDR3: CAVALPNGGGHTDTQYF. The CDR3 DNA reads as TGTGCCGTCGCCCTTCCCAATGGGGGAGGTCACACAGATACGCAGTATTTT.

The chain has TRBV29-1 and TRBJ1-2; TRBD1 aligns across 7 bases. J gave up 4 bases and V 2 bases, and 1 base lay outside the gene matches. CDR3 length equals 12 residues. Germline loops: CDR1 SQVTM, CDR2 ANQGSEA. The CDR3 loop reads CSVERDSYGYTF. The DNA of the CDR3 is TGCAGCGTTGAACGGGACAGCTATGGCTACACCTTC.

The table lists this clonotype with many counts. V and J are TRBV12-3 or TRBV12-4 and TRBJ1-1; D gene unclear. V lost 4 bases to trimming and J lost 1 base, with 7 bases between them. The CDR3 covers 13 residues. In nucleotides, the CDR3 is TGTGCCAGCAGTTGGACGGCGAACACTGAAGCTTTCTTT. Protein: CASSWTANTEAFF.

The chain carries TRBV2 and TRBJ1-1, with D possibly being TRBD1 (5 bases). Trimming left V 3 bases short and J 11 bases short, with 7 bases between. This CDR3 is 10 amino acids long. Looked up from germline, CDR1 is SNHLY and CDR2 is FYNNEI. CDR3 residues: CASSDRDAFF. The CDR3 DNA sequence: TGTGCCAGCAGTGACAGGGACGCTTTCTTT.